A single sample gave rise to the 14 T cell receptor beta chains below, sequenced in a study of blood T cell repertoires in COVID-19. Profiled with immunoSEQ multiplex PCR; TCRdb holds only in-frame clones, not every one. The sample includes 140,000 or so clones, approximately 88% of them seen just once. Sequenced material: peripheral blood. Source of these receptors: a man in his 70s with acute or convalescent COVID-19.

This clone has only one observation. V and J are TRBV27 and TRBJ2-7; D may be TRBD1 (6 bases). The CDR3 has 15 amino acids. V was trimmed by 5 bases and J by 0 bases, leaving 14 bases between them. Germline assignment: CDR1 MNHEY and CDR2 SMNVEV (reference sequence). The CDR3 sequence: CASSRKGQASYEQYF. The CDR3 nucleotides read TGTGCCAGCAGTCGAAAGGGACAAGCCTCCTACGAGCAGTACTTC.

Here the CDR3 DNA reads TGTGCCAGCAGTCGTGGACATGGCACTAACTATGGCTACACCTTC. Its protein is CASSRGHGTNYGYTF. The chain uses TRBV5-5 and TRBJ1-2, with D possibly matching TRBD1 (5 bases). The CDR3 has 15 residues. Germline V gene sequence: CDR1 SGHKS, CDR2 YYEKEE (reference sequence). Trimming removed 5 bases at V and 0 bases at J, with 14 bases between.

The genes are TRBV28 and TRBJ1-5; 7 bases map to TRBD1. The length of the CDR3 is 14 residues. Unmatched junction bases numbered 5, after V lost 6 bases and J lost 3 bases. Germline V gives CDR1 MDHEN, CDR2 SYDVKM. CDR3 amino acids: CASRGGQSNQPQHF. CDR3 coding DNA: TGTGCCAGCAGGGGGGGACAGTCCAATCAGCCCCAGCATTTT.

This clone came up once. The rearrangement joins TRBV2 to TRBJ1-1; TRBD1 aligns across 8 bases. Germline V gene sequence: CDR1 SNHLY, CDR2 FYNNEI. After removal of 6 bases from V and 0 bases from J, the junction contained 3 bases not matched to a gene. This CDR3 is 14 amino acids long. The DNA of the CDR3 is TGTGCCAGCAGGCTGACAGGGGTGAACACTGAAGCTTTCTTT. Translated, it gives CASRLTGVNTEAFF.

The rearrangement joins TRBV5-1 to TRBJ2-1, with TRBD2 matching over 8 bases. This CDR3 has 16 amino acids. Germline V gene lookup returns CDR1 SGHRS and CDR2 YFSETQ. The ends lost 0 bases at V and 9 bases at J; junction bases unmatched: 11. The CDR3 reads CASSLGGSGVLSEQFF. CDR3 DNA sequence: TGCGCCAGCAGCTTGGGAGGTAGCGGGGTCTTGAGTGAGCAGTTCTTC.

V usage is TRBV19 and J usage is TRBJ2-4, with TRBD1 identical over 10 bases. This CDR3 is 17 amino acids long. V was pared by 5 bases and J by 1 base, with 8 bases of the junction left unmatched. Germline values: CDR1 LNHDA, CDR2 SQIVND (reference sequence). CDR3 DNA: TGTGCCAGTAGTTCCAACCGGGGACAGGGGGCCAAAAACATTCAGTACTTC. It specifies CASSSNRGQGAKNIQYF. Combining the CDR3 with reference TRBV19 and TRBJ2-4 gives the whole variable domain DGGITQSPKYLFRKEGQNVTLSCEQNLNHDAMYWYRQDPGQGLRLIYYSQIVNDFQKGDIAEGYSVSREKKESFPLTVTSAQKNPTAFYLCASSSNRGQGAKNIQYFGAGTRLSVL.

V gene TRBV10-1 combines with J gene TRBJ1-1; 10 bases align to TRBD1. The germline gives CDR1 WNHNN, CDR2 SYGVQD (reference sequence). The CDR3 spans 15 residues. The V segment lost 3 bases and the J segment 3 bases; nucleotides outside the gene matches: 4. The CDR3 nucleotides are TGCGCCAGCAGTGAAGGGGACAGGGGTTACACTGAAGCTTTCTTT. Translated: CASSEGDRGYTEAFF.

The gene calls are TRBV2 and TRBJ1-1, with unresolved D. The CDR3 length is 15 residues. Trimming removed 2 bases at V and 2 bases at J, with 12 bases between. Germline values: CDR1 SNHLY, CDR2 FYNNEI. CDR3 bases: TGTGCCAGCAGTGAACGGGGAAAGGGCAACACTGAAGCTTTCTTT. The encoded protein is CASSERGKGNTEAFF.

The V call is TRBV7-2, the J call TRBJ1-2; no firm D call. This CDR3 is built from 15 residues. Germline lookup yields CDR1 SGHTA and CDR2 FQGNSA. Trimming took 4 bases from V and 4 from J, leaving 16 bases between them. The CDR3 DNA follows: TGTGCCAGCAGCTCAGAGGGTCGAATTTCCTATGGCTACACCTTC. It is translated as CASSSEGRISYGYTF.

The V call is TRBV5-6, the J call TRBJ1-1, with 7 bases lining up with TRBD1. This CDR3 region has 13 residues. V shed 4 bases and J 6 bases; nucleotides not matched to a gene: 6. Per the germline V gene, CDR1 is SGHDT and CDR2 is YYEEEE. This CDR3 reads CASSETGLAEAFF. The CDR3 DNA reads TGTGCCAGCAGCGAGACAGGGTTAGCTGAAGCTTTCTTT.

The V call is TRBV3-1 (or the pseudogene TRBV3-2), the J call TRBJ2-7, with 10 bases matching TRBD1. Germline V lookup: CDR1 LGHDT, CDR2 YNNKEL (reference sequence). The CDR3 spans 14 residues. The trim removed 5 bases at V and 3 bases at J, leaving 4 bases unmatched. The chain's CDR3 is CASSYRDRGYEQYF. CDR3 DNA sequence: TGTGCCAGCAGCTACCGGGACAGGGGCTACGAGCAGTACTTC.

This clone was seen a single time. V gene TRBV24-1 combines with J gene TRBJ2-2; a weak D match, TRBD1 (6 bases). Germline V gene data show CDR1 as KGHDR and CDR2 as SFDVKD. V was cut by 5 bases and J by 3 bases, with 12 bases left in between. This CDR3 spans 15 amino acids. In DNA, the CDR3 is TGTGCCACCAGTGGCGGGCAGGGGTACACCGGGGAGCTGTTTTTT. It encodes CATSGGQGYTGELFF.

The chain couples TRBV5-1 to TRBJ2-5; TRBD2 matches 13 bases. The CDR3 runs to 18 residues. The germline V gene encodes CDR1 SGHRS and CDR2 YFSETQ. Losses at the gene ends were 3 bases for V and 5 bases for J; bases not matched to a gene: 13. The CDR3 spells CASSSRGTSGDPSETQYF. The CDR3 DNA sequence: TGCGCCAGCAGCTCCCGGGGGACTAGCGGGGACCCTTCGGAGACCCAGTACTTC.

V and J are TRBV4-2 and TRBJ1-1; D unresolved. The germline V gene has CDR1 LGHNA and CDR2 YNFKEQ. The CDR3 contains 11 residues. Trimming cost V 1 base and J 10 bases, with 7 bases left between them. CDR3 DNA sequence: TGTGCCAGCAGCCAAGGGCAGGTAGCTTTCTTT. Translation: CASSQGQVAFF.